These 18 T cell receptor beta chains came from one sample sequenced in a study of blood T cell repertoires in COVID-19. The repertoire was sequenced with immunoSEQ multiplex PCR; TCRdb's copy has only in-frame clones and lacks some. The sample consists of about 180,000 clones, roughly 83% of them appearing once. The sample taken for sequencing was PBMCs or T cells enriched from blood (not recorded which). These receptors all come from a woman in her twenties or thirties who had recovered from COVID-19.

This sequence joins TRBV19 and TRBJ1-1; 10 nucleotides match TRBD1. The J segment lost 4 bases and the V segment lost 1 base, leaving 9 bases of the junction unmatched. Per the germline V gene, CDR1 is LNHDA and CDR2 is SQIVND (reference sequence). This CDR3 is 17 amino acids long. CDR3 sequence: CASSIVPGQGFGTEAFF. In nucleotides, the CDR3 is TGTGCCAGTAGTATAGTCCCGGGACAGGGGTTCGGCACTGAAGCTTTCTTT.

This clone was recorded once. V and J are TRBV12-3 or TRBV12-4 and TRBJ1-3; maybe TRBD1 (6 bases). The CDR3 length is 13 residues. V lost 7 bases and J 4 bases, leaving 11 bases between the germline ends. The CDR3 region has the DNA TGTGCCAGCAACTACAGGGTGGGAAACACCATATATTTT. This codes for CASNYRVGNTIYF.

This clone was seen a handful of times. This chain's CDR3 is CASSLGQGGGYTF. The CDR3 bases are TGCGCCAGCAGCTTGGGACAGGGCGGTGGCTACACCTTC. The V call is TRBV5-1, the J call TRBJ1-2, with 7 positions matching TRBD1. V was clipped by 0 bases and J by 7 bases; unmatched bases: 3. Germline CDR1 and CDR2: SGHRS and YFSETQ. The CDR3 consists of 13 residues.

The J gene is TRBJ2-7, the V gene TRBV5-8; tentative D call: TRBD2 (6 bases). The germline gives CDR1 SGHTS, CDR2 YDEGEE. The CDR3 is 14 residues long. V lost 3 bases and J 1 base, leaving 11 bases between the germline ends. CDR3 nucleotides: TGTGCCAGCAGCTGGGTTGGGGGGTCCTACGAGCAGTACTTC. Translated: CASSWVGGSYEQYF.

J is TRBJ2-2 and V is TRBV12-3 or TRBV12-4, with D perhaps matching TRBD1 (5 bases). V shed 9 bases and J shed 6 bases, with 11 bases lying between them. This CDR3 has 12 residues. This CDR3 is CASLTGAGELFF. CDR3 sequence (DNA): TGTGCCAGTCTAACAGGTGCCGGGGAGCTGTTTTTT.

This clone is medium-sized within its sample. This chain connects TRBV21-1 to TRBJ1-2; the table's D call, TRBD1, has no DNA check behind it. TRBV21-1 is marked as a pseudogene. This CDR3 region has 11 residues. CDR3 region: CASSKKSVYTF. Written as DNA, the CDR3 is TGTGCCAGCAGCAAAAAGTCAGTCTACACCTTC.

This clone was counted between two and nine times. The chain uses TRBV4-2 and TRBJ2-5; 16 bases align to TRBD2. The germline CDR1 and CDR2 sequences are LGHNA and YNFKEQ. V was pared by 2 bases and J by 5 bases, with 5 bases of the junction left unmatched. The CDR3 is made up of 17 amino acids. CDR3 amino acids: CASSQKGTSGRGETQYF. CDR3 bases: TGTGCCAGCAGCCAAAAGGGGACTAGCGGGAGGGGGGAGACCCAGTACTTC.

The V gene is TRBV27, the J gene TRBJ2-3; 8 bases align to TRBD1. This CDR3 region has 18 residues. V shed 5 bases and J 2 bases; nucleotides not matched to a gene: 15. Germline assignment: CDR1 MNHEY and CDR2 SMNVEV (reference sequence). As DNA, the CDR3 is TGTGCCAGCAGTCCGGGGCCCGGGACAGGAGACCCCACAGATACGCAGTATTTT. Its translation is CASSPGPGTGDPTDTQYF.

The rearrangement links TRBV28 to TRBJ1-1; 10 nucleotides agree with TRBD1. CDR1 is MDHEN and CDR2 is SYDVKM in the germline V gene. This CDR3 has 13 amino acids. Germline trimming cut 3 bases from V and 8 bases from J; bases unmatched to any gene: 3. CDR3 sequence reads: CASSFPGQGEAFF. The CDR3 region has the DNA TGTGCCAGCAGTTTCCCGGGACAGGGGGAAGCTTTCTTT.

The genes are TRBV21-1 and TRBJ1-3; TRBD1 is the table's D call, not checked against the DNA. TRBV21-1 represents a pseudogene. The CDR3 sequence is 16 residues long. CDR3 coding DNA: TGTGCCAGCAGCAGCGCGGGACAGATCCAAGGAAACACCATATATTTT. Protein: CASSSAGQIQGNTIYF.

This sequence joins TRBV5-4 and TRBJ1-1; TRBD1 matches at 7 bases. CDR1 is SGHNT and CDR2 is YYREEE in the germline V gene (reference sequence). With V trimmed by 3 bases and J by 0 bases, 5 bases remained unmatched. The CDR3 consists of 15 residues. CDR3 bases: TGTGCCAGCAGCTCCGGGACAGTACTGAACACTGAAGCTTTCTTT. Encoded protein: CASSSGTVLNTEAFF.

The gene calls are TRBV12-3 or TRBV12-4 and TRBJ1-5, with D possibly being TRBD1 (5 bases). The CDR3 is 13 residues long. V lost 3 bases, J lost 5 bases, and 8 bases lay in between. DNA of the CDR3: TGTGCCAGCAGTTTGGGAGGGGATCAGCCCCAGCATTTT. Encoded protein: CASSLGGDQPQHF.

The gene calls are TRBV25-1 and TRBJ2-7, with TRBD1 matching 7 bases. The CDR3 spans 14 residues. The V segment lost 4 bases and the J segment 9 bases; nucleotides outside the gene matches: 12. Germline V lookup: CDR1 MGHDK, CDR2 SYGVNS. The CDR3 coding sequence is TGTGCCAGCAGTGTACAACTTACAGGGGACCTGCAGTACTTC. Translated, it gives CASSVQLTGDLQYF.

V usage is TRBV27 and J usage is TRBJ2-7, with 8 bases that match TRBD2. The length of the CDR3 is 15 residues. With 4 bases clipped from V and 6 bases from J, the junction kept 11 bases outside the gene matches. Germline V gene lookup returns CDR1 MNHEY and CDR2 SMNVEV (reference sequence). The CDR3 protein is CASSSPREGGSEQYF. CDR3 DNA: TGTGCCAGCAGTTCCCCCCGGGAGGGCGGCTCCGAGCAGTACTTC.

This sequence joins TRBV5-6 and TRBJ2-1; a weak D match, TRBD1 (6 bases). CDR1 and CDR2 (germline): SGHDT, YYEEEE. The CDR3 has 16 amino acids. The V end was cut by 4 bases, the J end by 4 bases, with 18 bases between. The CDR3 loop is CASSIRQRGMYNEQFF. The CDR3 coding sequence is TGTGCCAGCAGCATACGACAAAGGGGGATGTACAATGAGCAGTTCTTC.

This rearrangement joins TRBV28 to TRBJ2-7; 14 nucleotides match TRBD2. CDR1 and CDR2 from the germline V gene are MDHEN and SYDVKM. The trim removed 11 bases at V and 5 bases at J, leaving 8 bases unmatched. The CDR3 extends over 14 amino acids. DNA for the CDR3: TGTGCCGGAGGGACTAGCGGGAGTCTCCACGAGCAGTACTTC. Protein: CAGGTSGSLHEQYF.

This clone was observed once. The V gene is TRBV7-2, the J gene TRBJ2-1; D might be TRBD1 (6 bases). Trimming pared 2 bases from V and 0 bases from J, leaving 8 bases between. In germline, CDR1 is SGHTA, CDR2 FQGNSA. CDR3 size: 15 residues. This CDR3 reads CASSLWTDSYNEQFF. The CDR3 DNA follows: TGTGCCAGCAGCTTATGGACAGACTCCTACAATGAGCAGTTCTTC. Full variable domain (rest looked up from reference TRBV7-2 and TRBJ2-1): GAGVSQSPSNKVTEKGKDVELRCDPISGHTALYWYRQSLGQGLEFLIYFQGNSAPDKSGLPSDRFSAERTGGSVSTLTIQRTQQEDSAVYLCASSLWTDSYNEQFFGPGTRLTVL.

The chain carries TRBV29-1 and TRBJ2-3; TRBD2 matches 8 bases. CDR3 size: 13 residues. The V gene's germline CDR1 is SQVTM and CDR2 ANQGSEA. CDR3 nucleotides: TGCACGACCGTGGGTAGCGGGATGGATACGCAGTATTTT. It codes for CTTVGSGMDTQYF.